This T cell receptor beta chain was recovered during a study of T-cell reconstitution after alpha-beta-depleted transplantation in children. Study-level results: Day-60 TCRbeta diversity that was high in some patients was derived from surviving recipient T cells and thymic progenitors.

As regards this clonotype: Its antigen is currently unknown.

V was pared by 1 base and J by 4 bases, with 11 bases between. Per the germline V gene, CDR1 is SEHNR and CDR2 is FQNEAQ (reference sequence). The CDR3 runs to 15 residues. Unique molecular identifiers were incorporated into the prepared TCRbeta library. MiXCR, run by TCRdb on the PCR reads, gives a single entry per CDR3 protein. This table has approximately 230,000 distinct CDR3 sequences, under 30% appearing once. The chain employs TRBV7-9 and TRBJ2-1; no reliable D call. The source is a female patient between 2 and 15 years old who had a stem cell transplant for congenital amegakaryocytic thrombocytopenia, so the T cells may come from the graft donor. The sequencing here drew on PBMCs, mostly from graft donor cells, taken 360 days after TCRalphabeta/CD19-depleted stem cell transplant. CDR3 residues: CASSLVVGRYNEQFF. DNA for the CDR3: TGTGCCAGCAGCTTAGTCGTGGGTCGTTACAATGAGCAGTTCTTC.